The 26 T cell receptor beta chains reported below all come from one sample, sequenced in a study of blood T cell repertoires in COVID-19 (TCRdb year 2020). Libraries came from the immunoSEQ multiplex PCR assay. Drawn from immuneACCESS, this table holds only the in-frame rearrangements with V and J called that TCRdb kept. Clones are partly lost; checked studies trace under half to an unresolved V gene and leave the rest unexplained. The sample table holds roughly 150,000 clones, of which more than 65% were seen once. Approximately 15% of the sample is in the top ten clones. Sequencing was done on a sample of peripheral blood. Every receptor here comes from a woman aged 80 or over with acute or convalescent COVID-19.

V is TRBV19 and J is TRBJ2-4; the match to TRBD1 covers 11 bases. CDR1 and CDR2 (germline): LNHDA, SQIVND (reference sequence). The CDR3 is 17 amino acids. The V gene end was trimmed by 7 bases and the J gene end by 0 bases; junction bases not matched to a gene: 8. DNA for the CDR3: TGTGCCAGTAACTCCGGGACAGGGGGATTAGCCAAAAACATTCAGTACTTC. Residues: CASNSGTGGLAKNIQYF.

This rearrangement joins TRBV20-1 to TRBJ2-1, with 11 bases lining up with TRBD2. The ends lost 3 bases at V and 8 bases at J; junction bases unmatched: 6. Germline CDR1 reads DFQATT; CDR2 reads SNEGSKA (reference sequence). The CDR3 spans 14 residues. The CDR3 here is CSASIAGGPHEQFF. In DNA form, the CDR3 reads TGCAGTGCTAGTATAGCGGGAGGGCCCCATGAGCAGTTCTTC.

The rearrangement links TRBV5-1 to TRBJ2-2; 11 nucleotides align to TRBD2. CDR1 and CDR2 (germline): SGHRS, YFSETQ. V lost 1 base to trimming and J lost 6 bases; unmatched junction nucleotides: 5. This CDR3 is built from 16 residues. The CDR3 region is CASSLTSGSVAGELFF. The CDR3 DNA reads TGCGCCAGCAGCTTGACTAGCGGGAGCGTTGCCGGGGAGCTGTTTTTT.

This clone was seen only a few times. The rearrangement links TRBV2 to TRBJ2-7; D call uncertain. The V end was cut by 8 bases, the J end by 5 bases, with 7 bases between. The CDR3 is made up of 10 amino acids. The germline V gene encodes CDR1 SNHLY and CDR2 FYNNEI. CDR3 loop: CASGRDEQYF. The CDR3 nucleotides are TGTGCCAGCGGTCGGGACGAGCAGTACTTC.

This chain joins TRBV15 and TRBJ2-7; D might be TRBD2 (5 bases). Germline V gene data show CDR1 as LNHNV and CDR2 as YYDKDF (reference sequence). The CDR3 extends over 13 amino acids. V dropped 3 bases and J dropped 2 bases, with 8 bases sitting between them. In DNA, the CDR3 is TGTGCCACCAGCAGGCCGGGGACCTACGAGCAGTACTTC. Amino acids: CATSRPGTYEQYF.

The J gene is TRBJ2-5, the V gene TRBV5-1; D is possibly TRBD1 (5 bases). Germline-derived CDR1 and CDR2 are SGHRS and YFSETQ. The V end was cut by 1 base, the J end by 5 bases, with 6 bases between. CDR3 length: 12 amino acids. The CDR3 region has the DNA TGCGCCAGCAGCTTGTCAGGGGAGACCCAGTACTTC. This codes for CASSLSGETQYF.

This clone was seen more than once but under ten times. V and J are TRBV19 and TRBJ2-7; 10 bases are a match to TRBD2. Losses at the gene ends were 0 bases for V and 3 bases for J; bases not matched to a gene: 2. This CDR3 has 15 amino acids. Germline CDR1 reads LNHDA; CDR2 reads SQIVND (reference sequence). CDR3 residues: CASSIELAGSYEQYF. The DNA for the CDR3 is TGTGCCAGTAGTATAGAACTAGCGGGGAGCTACGAGCAGTACTTC.

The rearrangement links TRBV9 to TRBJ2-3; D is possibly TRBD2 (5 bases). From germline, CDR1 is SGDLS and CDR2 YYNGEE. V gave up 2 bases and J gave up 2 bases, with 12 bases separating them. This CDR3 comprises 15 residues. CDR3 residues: CASSVQDWITDTQYF. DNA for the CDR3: TGTGCCAGCAGCGTCCAGGACTGGATCACAGATACGCAGTATTTT.

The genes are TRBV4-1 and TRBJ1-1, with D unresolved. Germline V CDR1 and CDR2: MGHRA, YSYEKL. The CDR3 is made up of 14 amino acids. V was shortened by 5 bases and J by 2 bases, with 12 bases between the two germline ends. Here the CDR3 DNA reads TGCGCCAGCAGCATCCGGGGTTTCAACACTGAAGCTTTCTTT. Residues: CASSIRGFNTEAFF.

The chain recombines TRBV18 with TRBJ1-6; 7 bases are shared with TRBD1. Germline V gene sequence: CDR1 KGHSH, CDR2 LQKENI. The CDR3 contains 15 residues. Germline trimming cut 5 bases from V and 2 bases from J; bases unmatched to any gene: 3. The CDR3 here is CASSTQGAYNSPLHF. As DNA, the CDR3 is TGTGCCAGCTCAACCCAGGGGGCCTATAATTCACCCCTCCACTTT.

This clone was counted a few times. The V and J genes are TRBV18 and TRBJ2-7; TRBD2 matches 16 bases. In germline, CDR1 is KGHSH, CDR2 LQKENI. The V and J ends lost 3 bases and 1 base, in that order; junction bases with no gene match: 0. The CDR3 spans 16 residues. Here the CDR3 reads CASSPGLAGGSYEQYF. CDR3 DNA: TGTGCCAGCTCACCGGGACTAGCGGGAGGGTCCTACGAGCAGTACTTC.

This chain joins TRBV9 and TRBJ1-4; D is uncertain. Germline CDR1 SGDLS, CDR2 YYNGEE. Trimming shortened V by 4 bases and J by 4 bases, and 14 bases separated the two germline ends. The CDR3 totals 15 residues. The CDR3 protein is CASSRLEAVNEKLFF. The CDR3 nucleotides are TGTGCCAGCAGCCGCCTTGAGGCGGTTAATGAAAAACTGTTTTTT. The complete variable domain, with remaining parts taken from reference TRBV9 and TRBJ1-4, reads DSGVTQTPKHLITATGQRVTLRCSPRSGDLSVYWYQQSLDQGLQFLIQYYNGEERAKGNILERFSAQQFPDLHSELNLSSLELGDSALYFCASSRLEAVNEKLFFGSGTQLSVL.

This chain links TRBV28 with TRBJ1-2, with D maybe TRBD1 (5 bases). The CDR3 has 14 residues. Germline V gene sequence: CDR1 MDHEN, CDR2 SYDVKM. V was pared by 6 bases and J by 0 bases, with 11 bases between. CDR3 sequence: CASRGTGANYGYTF. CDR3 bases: TGTGCCAGCAGGGGAACAGGAGCTAACTATGGCTACACCTTC.

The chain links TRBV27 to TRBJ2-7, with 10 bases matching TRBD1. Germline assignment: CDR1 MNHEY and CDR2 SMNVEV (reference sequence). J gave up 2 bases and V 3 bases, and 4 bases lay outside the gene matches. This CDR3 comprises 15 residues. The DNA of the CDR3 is TGTGCCAGCAGTTTCCGGGACAGGGGTCCCTACGAGCAGTACTTC. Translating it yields CASSFRDRGPYEQYF.

The CDR3 protein is CASSYQGQHYEQYF. The DNA of the CDR3 is TGTGCCAGCAGTTACCAGGGACAGCACTACGAGCAGTACTTC. V is TRBV6-5 and J is TRBJ2-7; 7 bases align to TRBD1. CDR3 length: 14 amino acids. Trimming at V came to 2 bases and at J to 3 bases, leaving 4 bases not matched to a gene. The germline CDR1 and CDR2 sequences are MNHEY and SVGAGI.

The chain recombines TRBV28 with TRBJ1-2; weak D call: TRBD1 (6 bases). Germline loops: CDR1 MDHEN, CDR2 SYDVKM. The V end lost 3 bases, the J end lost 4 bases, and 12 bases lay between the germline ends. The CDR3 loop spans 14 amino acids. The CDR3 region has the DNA TGTGCCAGCAGTTTGGGGGCGCAAACCTATGGCTACACCTTC. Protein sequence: CASSLGAQTYGYTF.

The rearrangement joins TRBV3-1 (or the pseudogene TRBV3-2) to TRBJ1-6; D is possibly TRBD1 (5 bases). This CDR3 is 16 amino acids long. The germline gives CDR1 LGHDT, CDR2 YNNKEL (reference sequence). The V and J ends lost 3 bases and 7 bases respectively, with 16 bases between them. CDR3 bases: TGTGCCAGCAGCCATCGGCTTGGGGGGGGAAATTCACCCCTCCACTTT. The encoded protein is CASSHRLGGGNSPLHF.

The CDR3 DNA is TGTGCCAGCTCACCCGCAGGGGCCCCGAGGACTGAAGCTTTCTTT. Amino acid sequence: CASSPAGAPRTEAFF. The gene calls are TRBV18 and TRBJ1-1, with D possibly matching TRBD1 (6 bases). CDR3 length: 15 residues. Germline loops: CDR1 KGHSH, CDR2 LQKENI. Trimming shortened V by 3 bases and J by 5 bases, and 16 bases separated the two germline ends. Combining the CDR3 with reference TRBV18 and TRBJ1-1 gives the whole variable domain NAGVMQNPRHLVRRRGQEARLRCSPMKGHSHVYWYRQLPEEGLKFMVYLQKENIIDESGMPKERFSAEFPKEGPSILRIQQVVRGDSAAYFCASSPAGAPRTEAFFGQGTRLTVV.

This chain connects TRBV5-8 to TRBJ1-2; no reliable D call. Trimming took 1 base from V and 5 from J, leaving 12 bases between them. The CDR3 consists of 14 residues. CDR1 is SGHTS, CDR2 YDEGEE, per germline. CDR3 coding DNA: TGTGCCAGCAGCTTGCTGACACAGTTATATGGCTACACCTTC. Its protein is CASSLLTQLYGYTF.

CDR3 sequence: CASSQGQGGEAFF. As DNA, the CDR3 is TGTGCCAGCAGCCAAGGACAGGGCGGCGAAGCTTTCTTT. The genes are TRBV14 and TRBJ1-1; 7 bases map to TRBD1. Germline V lookup: CDR1 SGHDN, CDR2 FVKESK. Trimming cost V 1 base and J 8 bases; bases outside gene matches: 4. The CDR3 length is 13 residues.

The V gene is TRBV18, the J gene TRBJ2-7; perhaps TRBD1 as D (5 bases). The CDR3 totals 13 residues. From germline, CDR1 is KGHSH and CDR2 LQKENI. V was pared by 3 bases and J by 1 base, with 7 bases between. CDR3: CASSPDSSYEQYF. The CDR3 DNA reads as TGTGCCAGCTCACCCGACAGTTCCTACGAGCAGTACTTC.

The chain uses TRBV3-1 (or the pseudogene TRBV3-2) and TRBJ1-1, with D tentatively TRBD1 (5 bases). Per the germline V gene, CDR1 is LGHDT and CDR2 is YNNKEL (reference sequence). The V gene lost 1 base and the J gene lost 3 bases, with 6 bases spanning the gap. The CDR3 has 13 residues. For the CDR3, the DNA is TGTGCCAGCAGCCAAGTGACAGACACTGAAGCTTTCTTT. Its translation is CASSQVTDTEAFF.

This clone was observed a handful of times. CDR3 loop: CASIELGSGRRDEQFF. DNA for the CDR3: TGTGCCAGCATTGAGCTGGGGAGCGGGAGGCGAGATGAGCAGTTCTTC. V is TRBV6-1 and J is TRBJ2-1; 9 bases agree with TRBD2. The V segment lost 7 bases and the J segment 8 bases; nucleotides outside the gene matches: 15. Germline CDR1 MNHNS, CDR2 SASEGT. The CDR3 is 16 residues long.

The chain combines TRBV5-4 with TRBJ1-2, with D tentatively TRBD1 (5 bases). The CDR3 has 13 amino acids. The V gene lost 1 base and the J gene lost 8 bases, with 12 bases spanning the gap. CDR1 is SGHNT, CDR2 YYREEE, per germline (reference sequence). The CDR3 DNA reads TGTGCCAGCAGCTTGCAACAGGTGGACGGCTACACCTTC. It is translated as CASSLQQVDGYTF.

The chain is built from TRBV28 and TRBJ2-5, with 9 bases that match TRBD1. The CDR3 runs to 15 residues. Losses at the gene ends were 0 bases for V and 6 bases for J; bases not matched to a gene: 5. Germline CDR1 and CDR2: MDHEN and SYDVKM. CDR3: CASSLWGQGLQTQYF. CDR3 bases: TGTGCCAGCAGTTTATGGGGACAGGGCTTGCAGACCCAGTACTTC.

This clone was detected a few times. The CDR3 here is CASSLTLVAGDTQYF. The DNA for the CDR3 is TGTGCCAGCAGCTTAACTCTGGTAGCGGGAGATACGCAGTATTTT. The V and J genes are TRBV7-3 and TRBJ2-3; TRBD2 aligns across 7 bases. The CDR3 totals 15 residues. Germline V gives CDR1 SGHTA, CDR2 FQGTGA. Losses at the gene ends were 0 bases for V and 5 bases for J; bases not matched to a gene: 5.